This T cell receptor (beta chain) derives from a study of T-cell memory formation after mild COVID-19. Trimming cost V 1 base and J 6 bases, with 6 bases left between them. Per the germline V gene, CDR1 is SEHNR and CDR2 is FQNEAQ (reference sequence). This CDR3 comprises 12 residues. Each CDR3 protein is one row after TCRdb ran MiXCR on the 5' RACE reads. The sample yields fewer than 200,000 distinct CDR3 sequences, 10% to 15% seen once. This TCR was recovered from a man between 18 and 35 years old who had mild COVID-19 (a few samples of this study predate the infection). Cell type and time point are not known. The rearrangement links TRBV7-9 to TRBJ1-2, with D uncertain. Sequencing was done on a sample of PBMCs or a T cell subset sorted from them (not recorded which). CDR3 coding DNA: TGTGCCAGCAGCTTAGGTCCTGATGGCTACACCTTC. Its translation is CASSLGPDGYTF.